These 15 T cell receptor beta chains came from one sample sequenced in a study of T cell repertoires in cytomegalovirus infection. A single record per CDR3 protein comes from TCRdb applying MiXCR to the reads. The data show under 850,000 distinct CDR3 sequences, around a third seen once. No antigen is known for these receptors. The sample was cultured PBMCs, taken from culture after CMV antigen stimulation. Every receptor here comes from a human donor in good health (CMV status not recorded). Some clones in this sample may be carry-over from other donors' samples.

V and J are TRBV2 and TRBJ2-5; TRBD2 aligns across 7 bases. The trim removed 0 bases at V and 2 bases at J, leaving 12 bases unmatched. The germline V gene has CDR1 SNHLY and CDR2 FYNNEI. CDR3 size: 18 residues. CDR3 in amino acids: CASSEALRSSGLQETQYF. In DNA form, the CDR3 reads TGTGCCAGCAGTGAAGCGCTTCGGTCTAGCGGACTACAAGAGACCCAGTACTTC.

The rearrangement links TRBV20-1 to TRBJ2-1; 13 positions agree with TRBD2. This CDR3 contains 13 residues. Trimming removed 5 bases from V and 9 bases from J; junction bases left unmatched: 4. CDR1 is DFQATT and CDR2 is SNEGSKA in the germline V gene (reference sequence). DNA of the CDR3: TGCAGTGCTTTACTAGCGGGGGGGAGTGAGCAGTTCTTC. It specifies CSALLAGGSEQFF.

This clonotype was counted only a few times. The chain joins TRBV7-2 to TRBJ1-2, with D uncertain. The CDR3 runs to 16 residues. The V gene lost 0 bases and the J gene lost 0 bases, with 11 bases spanning the gap. Germline assignment: CDR1 SGHTA and CDR2 FQGNSA. This CDR3 reads CASSLAVGGPNYGYTF. In DNA form, the CDR3 reads TGTGCCAGCAGCTTAGCGGTCGGAGGGCCTAACTATGGCTACACCTTC.

This clonotype has more than one count but fewer than ten. This sequence joins TRBV6-6 and TRBJ2-1; 8 nucleotides align to TRBD2. The V segment lost 8 bases and the J segment 10 bases; nucleotides outside the gene matches: 19. CDR1 is MNHNY and CDR2 is SVGAGI in the germline V gene (reference sequence). The CDR3 consists of 16 residues. Here the CDR3 DNA reads TGTGCCAGCGCCGGGGGGGGGGTTGCGGGAGTGGGAGAGCAGTTCTTC. Amino acid sequence: CASAGGGVAGVGEQFF.

This clonotype has a count of ten or more. The rearrangement joins TRBV7-4 to TRBJ2-7, with a weak D call TRBD2 (5 bases). The length of the CDR3 is 14 residues. Trimming took 3 bases from V and 0 from J, leaving 9 bases between them. The germline V gene has CDR1 SGHVT and CDR2 SQSDAQ. CDR3 nucleotides: TGTGCCAGCAGCTTGTCGGGGATCTCCTACGAGCAGTACTTC. Amino acids: CASSLSGISYEQYF.

The chain joins TRBV7-2 to TRBJ2-1; D is uncertain. The V end lost 5 bases, the J end lost 0 bases, and 14 bases lay between the germline ends. Germline V gene sequence: CDR1 SGHTA, CDR2 FQGNSA. This CDR3 contains 16 residues. In DNA, the CDR3 is TGTGCCAGCAGCCAAGAGCCGGGTCGCTCCTACAATGAGCAGTTCTTC. Protein: CASSQEPGRSYNEQFF. The full variable domain, its missing parts supplied by reference TRBV7-2 and TRBJ2-1, is GAGVSQSPSNKVTEKGKDVELRCDPISGHTALYWYRQSLGQGLEFLIYFQGNSAPDKSGLPSDRFSAERTGGSVSTLTIQRTQQEDSAVYLCASSQEPGRSYNEQFFGPGTRLTVL.

CDR3 residues: CATSDADRGPQPQHF. CDR3 in DNA: TGTGCCACCAGTGACGCAGACAGGGGTCCGCAGCCCCAGCATTTT. V and J are TRBV24-1 and TRBJ1-5; 8 bases match TRBD1. The CDR3 runs 15 residues. Germline V gene lookup returns CDR1 KGHDR and CDR2 SFDVKD. V was pared by 4 bases and J by 7 bases, with 8 bases of the junction left unmatched.

The chain has TRBV20-1 and TRBJ2-1; TRBD2 aligns across 8 bases. Germline loops: CDR1 DFQATT, CDR2 SNEGSKA (reference sequence). The V and J ends lost 1 base and 4 bases, in that order; junction bases with no gene match: 12. The CDR3 covers 17 residues. CDR3 nucleotide sequence: TGCAGTGCTAGAGGGACCGGGACTAGGGCATTTTACAATGAGCAGTTCTTC. It yields the protein CSARGTGTRAFYNEQFF.

Ten or more counts support this clonotype. The V and J genes are TRBV12-3 or TRBV12-4 and TRBJ1-1; a possible D gene is TRBD1 (5 bases). Trimming pared 6 bases from V and 5 bases from J, leaving 13 bases between. There are 13 residues in the CDR3. This CDR3 is CASRPGGRTEAFF. The CDR3 coding sequence is TGTGCCAGCAGACCTGGGGGTAGGACTGAAGCTTTCTTT.

The chain couples TRBV27 to TRBJ2-7; 10 bases are shared with TRBD2. From germline, CDR1 is MNHEY and CDR2 SMNVEV (reference sequence). Losses at the gene ends were 5 bases for V and 2 bases for J; bases not matched to a gene: 9. This CDR3 is 16 amino acids long. The DNA for the CDR3 is TGTGCCAGCAGTCCCCGAGCACTAGCGGGAACCTACGAGCAGTACTTC. Its protein product is CASSPRALAGTYEQYF.

This clonotype occurred a few times. Mismatch with germline at one junction end may stem from a read error. This chain connects TRBV12-3 or TRBV12-4 to TRBJ1-1, with unresolved D. The CDR3 is 15 amino acids. The CDR3 region has the DNA TGTGCCAGCAGTTGGGTGACGGTCGTGAACGCTGAAGCTTTCTTT. Amino acids: CASSWVTVVNAEAFF.

This clonotype was seen many times. V is TRBV7-2 and J is TRBJ2-3; no clear D. V lost 5 bases and J lost 2, with 11 bases in between. CDR1 is SGHTA and CDR2 is FQGNSA in the germline V gene. The CDR3 runs 14 residues. The CDR3 DNA is TGTGCCAGCAGCCCCCTCTCTTACACAGATACGCAGTATTTT. The encoded protein is CASSPLSYTDTQYF.

This clonotype was picked up many times. DNA of the CDR3: TGTGCCAGCAGCTTGGGGAGAGACGGCTACACCTTC. Translating it yields CASSLGRDGYTF. This chain connects TRBV7-2 to TRBJ1-2; no reliable D call. The CDR3 has 12 residues. Germline assignment: CDR1 SGHTA and CDR2 FQGNSA. V was clipped by 3 bases and J by 8 bases, with 10 bases between them.

V gene TRBV12-3 or TRBV12-4 combines with J gene TRBJ1-1, with no clear D. Trimming pared 9 bases from V and 4 bases from J, leaving 18 bases between. The CDR3 covers 14 residues. The CDR3 here is CASTPIVGPTEAFF. The CDR3 nucleotides read TGTGCCAGTACCCCCATTGTCGGTCCCACTGAAGCTTTCTTT.

Only one count was recorded for this clonotype. V usage is TRBV2 and J usage is TRBJ2-3, with 7 nucleotides matching TRBD1. The J segment lost 4 bases and the V segment lost 5 bases, leaving 6 bases of the junction unmatched. Germline V gene lookup returns CDR1 SNHLY and CDR2 FYNNEI. This CDR3 spans 14 amino acids. The CDR3 DNA follows: TGTGCCAGCAGTTTACAGGGGTTCCCAGATACGCAGTATTTT. It yields the protein CASSLQGFPDTQYF.